The 24 T cell receptor beta chains below were found in one sample sequenced in a study of graft-versus-host responses after intestinal transplantation. The protocol was immunoSEQ multiplex PCR, while the TCRdb copy is restricted to in-frame clones and leaves out a portion. The repertoire holds 60,000 to 80,000 clones, with roughly 91% as singletons. These TCRs' antigens remain unknown. The starting material was unstimulated CD8+ T cells sorted from spleen or lymph node cells, obtained before intestinal transplant. The source is a human donor who received an intestinal transplant.

The CDR3 is CASSERIYEQYF. CDR3 bases: TGTGCCAGCAGTGAGAGGATCTACGAGCAGTACTTC. J is TRBJ2-7 and V is TRBV2; no clear D. The CDR3 contains 12 residues. Trimming took 3 bases from V and 3 from J, leaving 6 bases between them. From germline, CDR1 is SNHLY and CDR2 FYNNEI.

The rearrangement uses TRBV10-3 and TRBJ2-7; D not resolved. Deletions cut 5 bases from V and 3 bases from J, with 5 bases between. Germline loops: CDR1 ENHRY, CDR2 SYGVKD. This CDR3 is 11 amino acids long. CDR3 amino acids: CAISSNYEQYF. The CDR3 DNA is TGTGCCATCAGTTCCAACTACGAGCAGTACTTC.

The chain is built from TRBV6-5 and TRBJ2-3; perhaps TRBD1 as D (6 bases). Germline V gives CDR1 MNHEY, CDR2 SVGAGI. V lost 8 bases and J 7 bases, leaving 19 bases between the germline ends. The CDR3 spans 14 residues. The CDR3 DNA follows: TGTGCCAGCCGAAACCCTTACAGGGAAAATACGCAGTATTTT. It yields the protein CASRNPYRENTQYF.

This clone has a single count. The chain links TRBV11-2 to TRBJ2-1; 10 bases agree with TRBD1. This CDR3 has 15 amino acids. The V segment lost 5 bases and the J segment 3 bases; nucleotides outside the gene matches: 4. Germline lookup yields CDR1 SGHAT and CDR2 FQNNGV. The CDR3 DNA reads as TGTGCCAGCAGCCCGAGGGACAGGGGCTACAATGAGCAGTTCTTC. This codes for CASSPRDRGYNEQFF. The full variable domain, completed using reference TRBV11-2 and TRBJ2-1, is EAGVAQSPRYKIIEKRQSVAFWCNPISGHATLYWYQQILGQGPKLLIQFQNNGVVDDSQLPKDRFSAERLKGVDSTLKIQPAKLEDSAVYLCASSPRDRGYNEQFFGPGTRLTVL.

The chain is built from TRBV6-1 and TRBJ2-5; 7 bases map to TRBD2. V was clipped by 7 bases and J by 4 bases; unmatched bases: 12. The CDR3 sequence is 15 residues long. Germline V lookup: CDR1 MNHNS, CDR2 SASEGT. CDR3 sequence (DNA): TGTGCCAGCACCCAAACTAGCGCCGGGGGAGAGACCCAGTACTTC. Protein sequence: CASTQTSAGGETQYF.

CDR3 sequence reads: CASSKTGGNTEAFF. The DNA of the CDR3 is TGTGCCAGCAGCAAAACAGGGGGGAACACTGAAGCTTTCTTT. The V gene is TRBV9, the J gene TRBJ1-1; 8 bases are a match to TRBD1. The junction had 3 bases not matched to a gene; V was cut back by 4 bases and J by 1 base. The CDR3 is made up of 14 amino acids. The germline V gene has CDR1 SGDLS and CDR2 YYNGEE.

This sequence joins TRBV12-5 and TRBJ1-2; TRBD1 is a possible D gene (5 bases). With 6 bases removed from V and 2 bases from J, the gap between germline ends came to 10 bases. CDR1 LGHNT and CDR2 FRNRAP come from the germline V gene. The CDR3 totals 13 residues. For the CDR3, the DNA is TGTGCTAGTGGCCCCGGACACAACTATGGCTACACCTTC. Its translation is CASGPGHNYGYTF.

This clone was found once. The V call is TRBV5-8, the J call TRBJ1-5; D uncertain. Trimming pared 4 bases from V and 4 bases from J, leaving 12 bases between. The V gene's germline CDR1 is SGHTS and CDR2 YDEGEE. This CDR3 contains 14 residues. The CDR3 spells CASSDGVLNQPQHF. CDR3 coding DNA: TGTGCCAGCAGCGACGGAGTTTTAAATCAGCCCCAGCATTTT.

The V and J genes are TRBV7-6 and TRBJ2-3; TRBD2 is a possible D gene (7 bases). V was cut by 9 bases and J by 6 bases, with 16 bases left in between. The CDR3 runs to 13 residues. Germline V CDR1 and CDR2: SGHVS, FNYEAQ. The CDR3 DNA sequence: TGTGCCAGTAACCGAGGGGGGGCGGATACGCAGTATTTT. Its protein product is CASNRGGADTQYF.

The chain is built from TRBV6-6 and TRBJ2-1, with 11 bases identical to TRBD1. Germline V gene data show CDR1 as MNHNY and CDR2 as SVGAGI (reference sequence). The CDR3 spans 16 residues. V dropped 4 bases and J dropped 6; count of bases not matched to a gene: 8. The CDR3 DNA follows: TGTGCCAGCAGTTCCGGAAGGGACAGGGGGGTCAATGAGCAGTTCTTC. Encoded protein: CASSSGRDRGVNEQFF.

The chain has TRBV9 and TRBJ2-3; D possibly corresponds to TRBD2 (7 bases). Germline values: CDR1 SGDLS, CDR2 YYNGEE. The CDR3 contains 16 residues. V was shortened by 0 bases and J by 5 bases, with 16 bases between the two germline ends. Written as DNA, the CDR3 is TGTGCCAGCAGCGTAGATAGGGGGGGCGGGAGAGATACGCAGTATTTT. Translation: CASSVDRGGGRDTQYF.

This clone was seen a few times. The gene calls are TRBV5-1 and TRBJ1-2, with D tentatively TRBD1 (5 bases). V was clipped by 0 bases and J by 2 bases, with 8 bases between them. The CDR3 contains 14 residues. Germline V CDR1 and CDR2: SGHRS, YFSETQ. The CDR3 reads CASSLGTPNYGYTF. CDR3 DNA: TGCGCCAGCAGCTTGGGGACACCGAACTATGGCTACACCTTC.

There are a few counts of this clone. This chain connects TRBV6-6 to TRBJ2-2, with TRBD1 matching 7 bases. V shed 10 bases and J 5 bases; nucleotides not matched to a gene: 1. The germline V gene encodes CDR1 MNHNY and CDR2 SVGAGI (reference sequence). The CDR3 contains 11 residues. The CDR3 reads CATGGTGELFF. CDR3 DNA: TGTGCCACAGGGGGAACCGGGGAGCTGTTTTTT.

This clone was seen only a few times. The V and J genes are TRBV5-4 and TRBJ2-4, with 9 bases identical to TRBD2. The germline CDR1 and CDR2 sequences are SGHNT and YYREEE (reference sequence). V lost 2 bases, J lost 5 bases, and 2 bases stayed unmatched. The CDR3 runs to 14 residues. DNA for the CDR3: TGTGCCAGCAGCTTTGCGGGGGGGCAAAACATTCAGTACTTC. This gives the protein CASSFAGGQNIQYF.

The rearrangement joins TRBV7-2 to TRBJ2-1, with D unresolved. The CDR3 consists of 14 residues. Trimming removed 5 bases from V and 6 bases from J, with 14 bases in between. Germline V gene sequence: CDR1 SGHTA, CDR2 FQGNSA. The CDR3 spells CASSPVIPVNEQFF. The CDR3 nucleotides read TGTGCCAGCAGCCCCGTGATCCCGGTCAATGAGCAGTTCTTC.

The chain couples TRBV7-6 to TRBJ1-4; D unresolved. Germline V gene data show CDR1 as SGHVS and CDR2 as FNYEAQ. The CDR3 length is 13 residues. V was shortened by 0 bases and J by 8 bases, with 7 bases between the two germline ends. The CDR3 sequence: CASSLAPGEKLFF. DNA for the CDR3: TGTGCCAGCAGCTTAGCTCCAGGCGAAAAACTGTTTTTT.

This rearrangement joins TRBV6-4 to TRBJ1-1; D not certain. The germline V and J ends were trimmed by 8 bases and 4 bases, with 20 bases remaining between them. Germline loops: CDR1 MRHNA, CDR2 SNTAGT. The CDR3 covers 15 residues. CDR3 in DNA: TGTGCCAGCTCTCCGAAGGCCCAGGCGCCCACTGAAGCTTTCTTT. Translated, it gives CASSPKAQAPTEAFF.

This clone was recorded only once. The chain combines TRBV4-1 with TRBJ1-1, with a tentative D call TRBD1 (5 bases). The germline gives CDR1 MGHRA, CDR2 YSYEKL. Between the trimmed V and J ends, which lost 4 bases and 4 bases, there was a span of 7 bases. The CDR3 covers 12 residues. The CDR3 DNA is TGCGCCAGCAGCCCCCAGGGCACTGAAGCTTTCTTT. It is translated as CASSPQGTEAFF.

This chain connects TRBV7-9 to TRBJ2-3, with D unclear. The germline V gene has CDR1 SEHNR and CDR2 FQNEAQ (reference sequence). This CDR3 region has 11 residues. V dropped 8 bases and J dropped 4 bases, with 7 bases sitting between them. CDR3 nucleotide sequence: TGTGCCAGCGAGGTAGCAGATACGCAGTATTTT. Its translation is CASEVADTQYF.

The chain employs TRBV10-3 and TRBJ1-1; a possible D gene is TRBD1 (6 bases). V shed 10 bases and J shed 7 bases, with 28 bases lying between them. The germline V gene encodes CDR1 ENHRY and CDR2 SYGVKD. The CDR3 extends over 16 amino acids. CDR3 sequence reads: CATTLGVLGTRIEAFF. In DNA, the CDR3 is TGTGCCACCACCCTGGGTGTTCTGGGGACAAGGATTGAAGCTTTCTTT.

The V gene is TRBV6-5, the J gene TRBJ1-3, with D perhaps TRBD1 (5 bases). The length of the CDR3 is 14 residues. V lost 7 bases and J 0 bases, leaving 10 bases between the germline ends. Germline V gives CDR1 MNHEY, CDR2 SVGAGI. The CDR3 sequence: CASMGPSSGNTIYF. In nucleotides, the CDR3 is TGTGCCAGCATGGGGCCTTCCTCTGGAAACACCATATATTTT.

The V call is TRBV29-1, the J call TRBJ1-2; 7 bases agree with TRBD1. J lost 0 bases, V lost 6 bases, and 4 bases had no gene match. Germline V gene data show CDR1 as SQVTM and CDR2 as ANQGSEA. The CDR3 is made up of 13 amino acids. CDR3 sequence reads: CSVPGQTNYGYTF. In DNA form, the CDR3 reads TGCAGCGTGCCGGGACAGACTAACTATGGCTACACCTTC.

The genes are TRBV5-6 and TRBJ2-1, with a tentative D call TRBD2 (5 bases). V was cut by 4 bases and J by 9 bases, with 14 bases left in between. Germline CDR1 is SGHDT and CDR2 is YYEEEE. The CDR3 has 13 residues. Here the CDR3 reads CASSPGLPGEQFF. In DNA, the CDR3 is TGTGCCAGCAGCCCCGGACTCCCTGGTGAGCAGTTCTTC.

This clone was recorded only once. The J gene is TRBJ2-3, the V gene TRBV15, with D possibly being TRBD2 (6 bases). The CDR3 runs 15 residues. Germline V gives CDR1 LNHNV, CDR2 YYDKDF (reference sequence). V lost 1 base and J lost 0, with 8 bases in between. The CDR3, as DNA: TGTGCCACCAGCAGAGCCGGGACTAGCACAGATACGCAGTATTTT. Translating it yields CATSRAGTSTDTQYF.